Detailed here is one TCR beta chain. Its antigen is not identified. This specimen comes from a study of cytomegalovirus exposure and HLA in healthy donors. Background on the study: Unique TCR beta sequences numbering over 100 million came from roughly 180 million T cells in an earlier analysis.

The PCR had 60 Vbeta and 13 Jbeta primers. Sequencing used immunoSEQ multiplex PCR; TCRdb keeps in-frame clones, though not all of them. The data show approximately 100,000 clones, roughly 66% seen once. Germline lookup yields CDR1 SGHRS and CDR2 YFSETQ. The V end lost 0 bases, the J end lost 7 bases, and 11 bases lay between the germline ends. This CDR3 spans 15 amino acids. Study findings and constraints: Roughly uniform sequencing depth across donors was assumed, possibly incorrectly. Cytomegalovirus-associated TCR beta chains were listed, numbering more than 150.

V gene TRBV5-1 combines with J gene TRBJ1-6; D perhaps matches TRBD1 (6 bases). The clonotype comes from a woman in her forties or fifties in good health and CMV-seronegative. The specimen was PBMCs. The CDR3 protein is CASSLGTVTNSPLHF. The CDR3 nucleotides are TGCGCCAGCAGCTTGGGGACAGTAACGAATTCACCCCTCCACTTT.